This T cell receptor beta chain was recorded in a study of CD8+ T cells in alopecia areata. Overall study: The tofacitinib course ran for 6 to 18 months and was followed by 6 months off drug.

Treatment in this sample: oral pan-JAK inhibitor, 5-10 mg twice daily. The investigators collected lesional scalp punch biopsies and peripheral blood from alopecia areata patients. With regard to this clone: Its antigen is undetermined.

V was clipped by 2 bases and J by 0 bases; unmatched bases: 6. The CDR3 consists of 16 residues. Germline-derived CDR1 and CDR2 are SEHNR and FQNEAQ (reference sequence). Sequencing used cDNA as its template, made by extracting RNA and reverse transcribing it. Sequenced by immunoSEQ multiplex PCR; TCRdb stores in-frame clones only, minus some. The table has about 100,000 clones, over 80% seen once. Overall study results and limits: The study found that many expanded lesional clones persisted in scalp and blood during tofacitinib.

The input for sequencing was CD8+ T cells sorted from blood, taken at week 24, from a patient treated with tofacitinib. The origin of this receptor is a human donor with alopecia areata. The chain links TRBV7-9 to TRBJ2-5, with TRBD2 matching 7 bases. The CDR3 spells CASSLRSSGNQETQYF. The CDR3 DNA reads as TGTGCCAGCAGCTTAAGGTCTAGCGGAAACCAAGAGACCCAGTACTTC.